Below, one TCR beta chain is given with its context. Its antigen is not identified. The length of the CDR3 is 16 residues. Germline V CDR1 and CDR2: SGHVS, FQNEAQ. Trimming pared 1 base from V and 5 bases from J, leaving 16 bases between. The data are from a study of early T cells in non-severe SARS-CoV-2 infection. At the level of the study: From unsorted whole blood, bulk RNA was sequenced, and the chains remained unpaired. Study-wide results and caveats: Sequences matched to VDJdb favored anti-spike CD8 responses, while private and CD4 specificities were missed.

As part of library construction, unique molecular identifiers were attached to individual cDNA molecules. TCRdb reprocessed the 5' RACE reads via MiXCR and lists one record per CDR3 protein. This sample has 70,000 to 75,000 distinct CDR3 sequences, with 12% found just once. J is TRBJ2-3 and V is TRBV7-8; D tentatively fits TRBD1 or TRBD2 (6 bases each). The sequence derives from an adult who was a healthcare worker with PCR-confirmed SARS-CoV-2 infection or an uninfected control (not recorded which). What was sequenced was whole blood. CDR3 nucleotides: TGTGCCAGCAGCTTAGAGGCCCGGGGGCGAAGAGATACGCAGTATTTT. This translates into CASSLEARGRRDTQYF.